A single sample is the source of the 18 T cell receptor beta chains below, sequenced in a study of blood T cell repertoires in COVID-19. Assay: immunoSEQ multiplex PCR; the TCRdb copy retains only in-frame clones and omits some. This sample has 200,000 to 250,000 clones, with 75% to 90% found just once. The sequencing sample was made of PBMCs or T cells enriched from blood (not recorded which). Receptors originate from a woman aged 25 to 39 who had been exposed to COVID-19.

The gene calls are TRBV6-5 and TRBJ2-1; TRBD1 matches 8 bases. Germline trimming cut 2 bases from V and 3 bases from J; bases unmatched to any gene: 6. The CDR3 loop spans 16 amino acids. Germline V gives CDR1 MNHEY, CDR2 SVGAGI. CDR3 amino acids: CASSYGQGAGYNEQFF. CDR3 sequence (DNA): TGTGCCAGCAGTTACGGGCAGGGGGCTGGCTACAATGAGCAGTTCTTC.

The J gene is TRBJ2-7, the V gene TRBV9; TRBD1 aligns across 8 bases. The ends lost 0 bases at V and 6 bases at J; junction bases unmatched: 17. The CDR3 extends over 18 amino acids. Germline loops: CDR1 SGDLS, CDR2 YYNGEE. The CDR3 here is CASSVAGLLVQGAGEQYF. The DNA of the CDR3 is TGTGCCAGCAGCGTAGCTGGGTTGTTGGTGCAGGGGGCGGGCGAGCAGTACTTC.

This clone was detected a few times. This chain links TRBV19 with TRBJ1-6; D unresolved. The CDR3 is 15 amino acids. V lost 3 bases, J lost 5 bases, and 11 bases lay in between. Germline V gives CDR1 LNHDA, CDR2 SQIVND (reference sequence). CDR3 region: CASSIVSADNSPLHF. In nucleotides, the CDR3 is TGTGCCAGTAGTATCGTATCCGCGGATAATTCACCCCTCCACTTT.

The table lists this clone with a count of one. The chain recombines TRBV14 with TRBJ2-7; 9 nucleotides line up with TRBD1. Germline-derived CDR1 and CDR2 are SGHDN and FVKESK. V lost 6 bases to trimming and J lost 3 bases; unmatched junction nucleotides: 3. The CDR3 contains 13 residues. The CDR3 loop is CASRSGQGYEQYF. As DNA, the CDR3 is TGTGCCAGCAGATCGGGACAGGGCTACGAGCAGTACTTC.

This clone appeared once. The rearrangement joins TRBV5-8 to TRBJ1-5; TRBD1 aligns across 7 bases. Germline V lookup: CDR1 SGHTS, CDR2 YDEGEE. The CDR3 has 14 residues. V lost 4 bases, J lost 7 bases, and 8 bases stayed unmatched. The CDR3 DNA is TGTGCCAGCAGCCGAGGACAGGCTGGACAGCCCCAGCATTTT. This translates into CASSRGQAGQPQHF.

The CDR3 loop reads CASSAHTSGLSYNEQFF. CDR3 nucleotides: TGTGCCAGCAGCGCCCATACTAGCGGGCTCTCCTACAATGAGCAGTTCTTC. The rearrangement uses TRBV9 and TRBJ2-1, with 9 positions matching TRBD2. The CDR3 totals 17 residues. Per the germline V gene, CDR1 is SGDLS and CDR2 is YYNGEE. V trimming: 3 bases; J trimming: 0 bases; junction bases outside the gene matches: 7.

The rearrangement uses TRBV6-6 and TRBJ1-2; D is ambiguous. Deletions cut 0 bases from V and 5 bases from J, with 16 bases between. The CDR3 runs 16 residues. CDR1 and CDR2 from the germline V gene are MNHNY and SVGAGI (reference sequence). The CDR3 sequence is CASSYSSETSPYGYTF. Written as DNA, the CDR3 is TGTGCCAGCAGTTACTCGAGTGAGACATCCCCTTATGGCTACACCTTC.

Only one count was recorded for this clone. The rearrangement links TRBV10-3 to TRBJ2-7; D might be TRBD1 (6 bases). Trimming took off 2 bases at V and 7 bases at J, with 12 bases between the two ends. Germline V CDR1 and CDR2: ENHRY, SYGVKD. The CDR3 runs 13 residues. CDR3 residues: CAISEVLGGEQYF. DNA of the CDR3: TGTGCCATCAGTGAGGTCCTAGGGGGAGAGCAGTACTTC.

The V and J genes are TRBV27 and TRBJ1-2, with a possible D match to TRBD1 (5 bases). Germline V gene sequence: CDR1 MNHEY, CDR2 SMNVEV (reference sequence). The germline V and J ends were trimmed by 7 bases and 7 bases, with 13 bases remaining between them. The CDR3 totals 12 residues. CDR3 residues: CASTQGDGGYTF. The CDR3 nucleotides are TGTGCCAGCACCCAGGGCGATGGTGGCTACACCTTC.

V and J are TRBV27 and TRBJ2-7, with D possibly matching TRBD1 (5 bases). The CDR3 contains 14 residues. Germline V lookup: CDR1 MNHEY, CDR2 SMNVEV (reference sequence). Trimming shortened V by 6 bases and J by 0 bases, and 12 bases separated the two germline ends. The CDR3 DNA is TGTGCCAGCAGGACACAGACAGACTCCTACGAGCAGTACTTC. This sequence encodes CASRTQTDSYEQYF.

This sequence joins TRBV5-1 and TRBJ2-7, with TRBD1 matching over 7 bases. CDR3 size: 14 residues. Germline V gives CDR1 SGHRS, CDR2 YFSETQ. The trim removed 4 bases at V and 1 base at J, leaving 5 bases unmatched. The CDR3 DNA reads TGCGCCAGCAGCCCGACAGGGTTATCCTACGAGCAGTACTTC. It specifies CASSPTGLSYEQYF.

The chain is built from TRBV5-1 and TRBJ2-1, with D perhaps TRBD1 (6 bases). V gave up 2 bases and J gave up 1 base, with 13 bases separating them. Germline V lookup: CDR1 SGHRS, CDR2 YFSETQ. CDR3 length: 16 residues. In nucleotides, the CDR3 is TGCGCCAGCAGCTTTACAGGGAAGGGATCCTACAATGAGCAGTTCTTC. It encodes CASSFTGKGSYNEQFF.

This clone was seen a single time. V and J are TRBV13 and TRBJ2-7, with D possibly TRBD1 on 5 matching bases. The CDR3 extends over 14 amino acids. The germline V gene encodes CDR1 PRHDT and CDR2 FYEKMQ (reference sequence). Trimming cost V 5 bases and J 1 base, with 12 bases left between them. CDR3 residues: CASSQGALSYEQYF. In DNA, the CDR3 is TGTGCCAGCAGCCAAGGGGCCCTTTCCTACGAGCAGTACTTC.

The chain carries TRBV6-5 and TRBJ1-5; TRBD1 matches at 8 bases. Unmatched junction bases numbered 3, after V lost 5 bases and J lost 6 bases. Germline V CDR1 and CDR2: MNHEY, SVGAGI. CDR3 length equals 13 residues. DNA for the CDR3: TGTGCCAGCAGTCCGACAGGGGTTCAGCCCCAGCATTTT. Protein: CASSPTGVQPQHF.

The chain combines TRBV27 with TRBJ1-1; D unclear. The CDR3 sequence is 16 residues long. The ends were cut back, 8 bases at V and 0 bases at J, with 19 bases in the middle. CDR1 is MNHEY, CDR2 SMNVEV, per germline (reference sequence). In DNA form, the CDR3 reads TGTGCCAGCCATCTGGTCGGTGTTCCTATGAACACTGAAGCTTTCTTT. As protein: CASHLVGVPMNTEAFF.

This clone is a singleton in its sample. The germline gene is not matched at one end of the junction; a read error may be the cause. The chain recombines TRBV23-1 with TRBJ1-3; D remains ambiguous. TRBV23-1 qualifies as an ORF whose function is uncertain. The CDR3 spans 19 residues. The CDR3 region is CASSQYTKLGRVPGNTIYF. CDR3 DNA: TGCGCCAGCAGCCAATATACGAAATTAGGGCGGGTGCCTGGAAACACCATATATTTT.

V and J are TRBV2 and TRBJ1-6, with TRBD1 matching over 8 bases. CDR1 is SNHLY, CDR2 FYNNEI, per germline. The CDR3 extends over 13 amino acids. After removal of 6 bases from V and 6 bases from J, the junction contained 1 base not matched to a gene. The CDR3, as DNA: TGTGCCAGCAGAGGACAGGGTAATTCACCCCTCCACTTT. Translated: CASRGQGNSPLHF.

The CDR3 loop is CASSSQGASYEQYF. CDR3 in DNA: TGTGCCAGCAGCTCACAGGGGGCGTCCTACGAGCAGTACTTC. The chain has TRBV3-1 (or the pseudogene TRBV3-2) and TRBJ2-7; the match to TRBD1 covers 9 bases. The V gene's germline CDR1 is LGHDT and CDR2 YNNKEL (reference sequence). The ends lost 5 bases at V and 1 base at J; junction bases unmatched: 3. The CDR3 consists of 14 residues.